This T cell receptor (beta chain) was captured by sequencing in a study of T cell clones after liver transplantation. About the study: Without induction therapy, subjects received standard immunosuppression until 12-24 months post-transplant.

Repertoires were generated with immunoSEQ multiplex PCR, while TCRdb's copy carries only in-frame clones and drops some. Among over 90,000 clones listed, under 90% were seen once. There are 14 residues in the CDR3. Germline CDR1 reads SEHNR; CDR2 reads FQNEAQ (reference sequence). The ends were cut back, 6 bases at V and 4 bases at J, with 15 bases in the middle. A single count supports this clone. This sequence was found in a human patient who received a liver transplant. Some of the T cells might come from the graft donor. The sample consisted of CD4+ T cells from blood, taken approximately 45 months after liver transplant. V and J are TRBV7-9 and TRBJ1-2; maybe TRBD1 (5 bases). The CDR3 nucleotides are TGTGCCAGCAGAGCCCCCCAGGGCCGCTATGGCTACACCTTC. It yields the protein CASRAPQGRYGYTF.